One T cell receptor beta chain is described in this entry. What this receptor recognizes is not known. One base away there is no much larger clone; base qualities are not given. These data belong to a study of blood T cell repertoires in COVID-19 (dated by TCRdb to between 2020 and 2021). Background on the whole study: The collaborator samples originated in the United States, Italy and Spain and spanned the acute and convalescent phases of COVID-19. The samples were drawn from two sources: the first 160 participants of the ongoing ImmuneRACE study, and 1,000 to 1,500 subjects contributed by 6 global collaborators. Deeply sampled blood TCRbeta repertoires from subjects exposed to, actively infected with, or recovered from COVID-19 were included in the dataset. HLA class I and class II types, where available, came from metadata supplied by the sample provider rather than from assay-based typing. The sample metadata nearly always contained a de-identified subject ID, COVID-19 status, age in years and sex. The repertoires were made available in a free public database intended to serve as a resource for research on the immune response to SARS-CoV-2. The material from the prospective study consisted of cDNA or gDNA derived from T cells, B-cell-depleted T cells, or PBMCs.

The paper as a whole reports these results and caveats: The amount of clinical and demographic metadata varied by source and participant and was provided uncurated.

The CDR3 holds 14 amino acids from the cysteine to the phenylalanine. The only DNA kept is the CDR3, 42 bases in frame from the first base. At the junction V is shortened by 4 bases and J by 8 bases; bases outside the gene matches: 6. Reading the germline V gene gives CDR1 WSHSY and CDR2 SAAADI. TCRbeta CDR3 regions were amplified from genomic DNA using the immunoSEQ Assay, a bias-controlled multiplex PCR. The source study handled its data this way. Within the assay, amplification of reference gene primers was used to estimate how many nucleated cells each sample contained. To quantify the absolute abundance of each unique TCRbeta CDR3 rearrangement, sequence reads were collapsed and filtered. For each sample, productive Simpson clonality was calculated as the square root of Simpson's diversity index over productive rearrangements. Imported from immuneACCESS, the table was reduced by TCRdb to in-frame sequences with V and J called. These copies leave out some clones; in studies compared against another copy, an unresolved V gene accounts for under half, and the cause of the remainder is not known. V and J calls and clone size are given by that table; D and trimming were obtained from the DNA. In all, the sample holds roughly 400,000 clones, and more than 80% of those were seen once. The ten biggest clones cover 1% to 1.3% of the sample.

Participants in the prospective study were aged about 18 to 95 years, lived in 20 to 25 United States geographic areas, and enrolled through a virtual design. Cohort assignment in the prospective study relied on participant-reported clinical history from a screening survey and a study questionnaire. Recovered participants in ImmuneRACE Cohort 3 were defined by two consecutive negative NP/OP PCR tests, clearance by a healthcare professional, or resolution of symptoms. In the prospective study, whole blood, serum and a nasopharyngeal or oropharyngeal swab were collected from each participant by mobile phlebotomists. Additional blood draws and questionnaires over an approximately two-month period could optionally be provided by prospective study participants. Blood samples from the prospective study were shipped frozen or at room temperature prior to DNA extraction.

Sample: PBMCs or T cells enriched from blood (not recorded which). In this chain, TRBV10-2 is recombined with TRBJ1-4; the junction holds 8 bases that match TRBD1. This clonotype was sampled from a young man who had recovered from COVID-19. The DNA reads TGCGCCAGCAGTGCTACAGGGGGTGCCGAAAAACTGTTTTTT. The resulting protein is CASSATGGAEKLFF.